One sample yielded the 10 T cell receptor beta chains listed below, sequenced in a study of beta chain features in type 1 diabetes. Reverse transcription of all isolated RNA meant that expressed TCRB transcripts were sequenced. Clones were read by immunoSEQ multiplex PCR, and TCRdb kept only the in-frame ones, dropping some. The sample carries under 900,000 clones, 15% to 20% recorded once. The sequencing sample was made of naive CD4+ T cells from blood. These receptors originate from a young woman in good health.

The sample holds a few counts of this clone. V and J are TRBV7-9 and TRBJ2-3; TRBD2 aligns across 7 bases. Germline V lookup: CDR1 SEHNR, CDR2 FQNEAQ (reference sequence). The CDR3 consists of 16 residues. Trimming removed 1 base from V and 2 bases from J; junction bases left unmatched: 6. The DNA for the CDR3 is TGTGCCAGCAGCTTAGTAGTGGGAGGGGCCACAGATACGCAGTATTTT. Encoded protein: CASSLVVGGATDTQYF.

This rearrangement joins TRBV28 to TRBJ2-7; the match to TRBD2 covers 7 bases. Germline-derived CDR1 and CDR2 are MDHEN and SYDVKM. The CDR3 is 14 residues long. V shed 7 bases, J shed 4 bases, and the junction held 10 bases outside the gene matches. The CDR3 DNA reads TGTGCCAGCAAGCGGGGACCGACTCCATACGAGCAGTACTTC. It specifies CASKRGPTPYEQYF. The entire variable domain, with the rest obtained from reference TRBV28 and TRBJ2-7, is as follows: DVKVTQSSRYLVKRTGEKVFLECVQDMDHENMFWYRQDPGLGLRLIYFSYDVKMKEKGDIPEGYSVSREKKERFSLILESASTNQTSMYLCASKRGPTPYEQYFGPGTRLTVT.

A few counts support this clone. V and J are TRBV6-1 and TRBJ2-3, with D unclear. Germline CDR1 is MNHNS and CDR2 is SASEGT. This CDR3 contains 12 residues. Deletions cut 2 bases from V and 10 bases from J, with 10 bases between. CDR3 coding DNA: TGTGCCAGCAGTGAACTCTCAAGATCGCAGTATTTT. Protein sequence: CASSELSRSQYF.

As regards this clone: The sample holds other DNA sequences that translate to the same CDR3. This chain links TRBV7-3 with TRBJ2-3; the D is unclear. The CDR3 is 13 residues long. Deletions cut 3 bases from V and 0 bases from J, with 4 bases between. Germline V lookup: CDR1 SGHTA, CDR2 FQGTGA. The CDR3 bases are TGTGCCAGCAGCTTGGGGAGCACAGATACGCAGTATTTT. Protein product: CASSLGSTDTQYF.

This clone was observed a handful of times. The chain is built from TRBV18 and TRBJ1-1; 7 nucleotides match TRBD1. V shed 4 bases, J shed 8 bases, and the junction held 4 bases outside the gene matches. Germline V gives CDR1 KGHSH, CDR2 LQKENI. The CDR3 length is 12 residues. CDR3 amino acids: CASSLDRDEAFF. DNA of the CDR3: TGTGCCAGCTCACTCGACAGGGACGAAGCTTTCTTT. The full variable domain, completed using reference TRBV18 and TRBJ1-1, is NAGVMQNPRHLVRRRGQEARLRCSPMKGHSHVYWYRQLPEEGLKFMVYLQKENIIDESGMPKERFSAEFPKEGPSILRIQQVVRGDSAAYFCASSLDRDEAFFGQGTRLTVV.

This chain joins TRBV7-6 and TRBJ2-6; D unresolved. Germline CDR1 is SGHVS and CDR2 is FNYEAQ. The length of the CDR3 is 12 residues. Trimming stripped 4 bases from V and 2 bases from J, with 0 bases between. The CDR3 region is CASSSGANVLTF. The CDR3 DNA sequence: TGTGCCAGCAGCTCTGGGGCCAACGTCCTGACTTTC.

This clone was seen only a few times. The V gene is TRBV28, the J gene TRBJ2-4, with TRBD1 matching over 12 bases. Germline CDR1 is MDHEN and CDR2 is SYDVKM. The CDR3 runs to 20 residues. The V segment lost 3 bases and the J segment 1 base; nucleotides outside the gene matches: 13. The CDR3 sequence is CASSLPSGTGGSRAKNIQYF. Written as DNA, the CDR3 is TGTGCCAGCAGTTTGCCATCCGGGACAGGGGGCAGCAGGGCCAAAAACATTCAGTACTTC.

V and J are TRBV7-9 and TRBJ1-1; D call uncertain. This CDR3 region has 14 residues. The V end was cut by 3 bases, the J end by 9 bases, with 17 bases between. Germline V lookup: CDR1 SEHNR, CDR2 FQNEAQ (reference sequence). The CDR3 is CASSLGYEATQAFF. The DNA for the CDR3 is TGTGCCAGCAGCTTGGGTTATGAGGCGACACAAGCTTTCTTT.

The CDR3 coding sequence is TGTGCCACCAGCAGAGGAGGGGTACTAGCTGTCTACAATGAGCAGTTCTTC. Residues: CATSRGGVLAVYNEQFF. The V and J genes are TRBV15 and TRBJ2-1, with TRBD2 as a possible D gene (6 bases). Germline loops: CDR1 LNHNV, CDR2 YYDKDF (reference sequence). V was cut by 1 base and J by 3 bases, with 16 bases left in between. The CDR3 covers 17 residues. The full variable domain, with the rest looked up from reference TRBV15 and TRBJ2-1, is DAMVIQNPRYQVTQFGKPVTLSCSQTLNHNVMYWYQQKSSQAPKLLFHYYDKDFNNEADTPDNFQSRRPNTSFCFLDIRSPGLGDTAMYLCATSRGGVLAVYNEQFFGPGTRLTVL.

The genes are TRBV10-3 and TRBJ2-7, with D unresolved. CDR3 size: 14 residues. Trimming removed 8 bases from V and 0 bases from J, with 14 bases in between. Looked up from germline, CDR1 is ENHRY and CDR2 is SYGVKD. CDR3 nucleotide sequence: TGTGCCATCTCCCTGGCCTCCAGCTCCTACGAGCAGTACTTC. Translated: CAISLASSSYEQYF.